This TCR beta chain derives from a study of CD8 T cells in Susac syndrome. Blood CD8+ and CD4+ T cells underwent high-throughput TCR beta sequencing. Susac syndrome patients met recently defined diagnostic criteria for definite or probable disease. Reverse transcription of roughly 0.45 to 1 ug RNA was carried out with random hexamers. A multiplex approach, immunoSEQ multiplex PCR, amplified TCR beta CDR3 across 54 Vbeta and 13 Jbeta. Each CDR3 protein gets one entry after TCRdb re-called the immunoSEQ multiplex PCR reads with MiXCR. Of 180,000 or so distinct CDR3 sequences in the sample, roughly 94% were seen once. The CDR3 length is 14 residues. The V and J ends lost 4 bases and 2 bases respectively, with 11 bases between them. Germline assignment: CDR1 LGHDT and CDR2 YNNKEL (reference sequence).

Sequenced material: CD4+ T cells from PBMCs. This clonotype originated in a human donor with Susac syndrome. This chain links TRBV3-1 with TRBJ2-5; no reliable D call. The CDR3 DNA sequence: TGTGCCAGCAGCCCGCGGACCGTTCAAGAGACCCAGTACTTC. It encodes CASSPRTVQETQYF.